This TCR beta chain stems from a study of T cell repertoires in cytomegalovirus infection. Across the whole study: CMV infection plus the matching HLA type was flagged by public TCR beta signatures. Study findings and constraints: Carriers of CMV plus the relevant HLA were identified by cumulative public TCR beta family frequency. HLA-C-restricted TCR beta clonotypes specific for CMV led the ex vivo response.

As concerns this clonotype: As yet, its antigen is unknown.

MiXCR, run by TCRdb on the reads, gives a single entry per CDR3 protein. The table includes some 480,000 distinct CDR3 sequences, roughly a third detected once. The source is a human donor in good health (CMV status not recorded). Some clones in this sample may be carry-over from other donors' samples. Source: cultured PBMCs, taken from culture after CMV antigen stimulation.

The CDR3 DNA reads TGTGCCACCAGCAGAGCTCCCCTAGCGGCCGAGCAGTACTTC. Translating it yields CATSRAPLAAEQYF. This chain joins TRBV15 and TRBJ2-7; TRBD2 aligns across 7 bases. Losses at the gene ends were 1 base for V and 6 bases for J; bases not matched to a gene: 6. The CDR3 runs to 14 residues. The germline V gene encodes CDR1 LNHNV and CDR2 YYDKDF (reference sequence).